The clone carrying this T cell receptor beta chain was counted many times. The antigen is not known. The source of the sample is a study of neurological immune-mediated disorders. Study-level results: Multiple sclerosis, the disease with the least TCR clonal expansion, fell below healthy controls, whereas HTLV-1-associated myelopathy showed the most.

CDR3 size: 15 residues. CDR1 and CDR2 from the germline V gene are SGHRS and YFSETQ. The germline V and J ends were trimmed by 4 bases and 4 bases, with 17 bases remaining between them. The time point denotes: longitudinal time-point 3. The group of healthy controls was made up of people who were blood bank volunteers in Maryland, USA. The making of cDNA relied on 5'RACE with 10-nucleotide random UMIs. TCRdb reanalysed the 5' RACE reads using MiXCR and keeps one entry per CDR3 protein. Of around 53,000 distinct CDR3 sequences listed, 6.5% to 8.5% are singletons. The specimen was PBMCs. The chain recombines TRBV5-1 with TRBJ1-1; no reliable D call. The TCR was taken from a woman in her thirties or forties in good health. CDR3 region: CASSVEDPRTTEAFF. The CDR3 DNA reads TGCGCCAGCAGCGTTGAGGACCCAAGGACCACTGAAGCTTTCTTT.